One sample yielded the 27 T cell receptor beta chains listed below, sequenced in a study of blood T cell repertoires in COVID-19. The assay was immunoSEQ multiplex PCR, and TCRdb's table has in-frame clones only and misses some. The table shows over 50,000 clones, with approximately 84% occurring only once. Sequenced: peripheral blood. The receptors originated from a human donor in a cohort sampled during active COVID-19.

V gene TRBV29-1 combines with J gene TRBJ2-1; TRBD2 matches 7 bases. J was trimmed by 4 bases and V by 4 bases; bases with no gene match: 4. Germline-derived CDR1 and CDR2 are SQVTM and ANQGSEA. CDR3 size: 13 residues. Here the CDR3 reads CSVGLAQYNEQFF. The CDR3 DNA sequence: TGCAGCGTTGGACTAGCCCAGTACAATGAGCAGTTCTTC.

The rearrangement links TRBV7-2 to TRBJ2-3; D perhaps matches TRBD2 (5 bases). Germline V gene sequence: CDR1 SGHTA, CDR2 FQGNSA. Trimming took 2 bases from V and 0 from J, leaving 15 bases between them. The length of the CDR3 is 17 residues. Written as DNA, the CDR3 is TGTGCCAGCAGCTTATATTCCGGGGTAACTAGCACAGATACGCAGTATTTT. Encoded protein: CASSLYSGVTSTDTQYF.

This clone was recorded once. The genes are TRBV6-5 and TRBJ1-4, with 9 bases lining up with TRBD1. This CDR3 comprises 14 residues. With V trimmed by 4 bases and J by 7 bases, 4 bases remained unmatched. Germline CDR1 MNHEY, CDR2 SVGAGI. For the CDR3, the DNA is TGTGCCAGCAGTTCGGGACAGGGTGGTGAAAAACTGTTTTTT. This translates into CASSSGQGGEKLFF.

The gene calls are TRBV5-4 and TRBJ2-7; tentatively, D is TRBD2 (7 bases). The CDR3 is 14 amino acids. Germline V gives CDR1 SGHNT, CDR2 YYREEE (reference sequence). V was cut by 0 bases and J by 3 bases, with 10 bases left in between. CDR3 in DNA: TGTGCCAGCAGCTTGGTGGGAGGGGGCTACGAGCAGTACTTC. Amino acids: CASSLVGGGYEQYF.

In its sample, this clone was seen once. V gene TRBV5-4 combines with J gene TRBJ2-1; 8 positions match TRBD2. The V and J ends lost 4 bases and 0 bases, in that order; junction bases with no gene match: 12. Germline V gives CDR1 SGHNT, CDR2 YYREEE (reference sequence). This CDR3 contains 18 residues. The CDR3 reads CASSRGLAGTSSYNEQFF. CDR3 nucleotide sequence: TGTGCCAGCAGCCGAGGACTAGCAGGCACGAGCTCCTACAATGAGCAGTTCTTC.

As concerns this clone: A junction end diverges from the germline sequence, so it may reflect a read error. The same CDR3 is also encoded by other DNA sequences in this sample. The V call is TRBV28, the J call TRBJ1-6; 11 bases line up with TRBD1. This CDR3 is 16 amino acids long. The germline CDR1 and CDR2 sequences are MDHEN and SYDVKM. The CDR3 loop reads CASSSLDRGLRSPLHF. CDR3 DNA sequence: TGTGCCAGCAGTTCCCTGGACAGGGGGCTCCGTTCACCTCTCCACTTT.

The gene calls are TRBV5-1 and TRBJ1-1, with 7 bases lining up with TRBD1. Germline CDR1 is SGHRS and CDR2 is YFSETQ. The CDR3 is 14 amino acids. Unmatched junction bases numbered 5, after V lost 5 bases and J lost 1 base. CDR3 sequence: CASRLGQSNTEAFF. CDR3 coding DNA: TGCGCCAGCAGACTGGGACAGTCGAACACTGAAGCTTTCTTT. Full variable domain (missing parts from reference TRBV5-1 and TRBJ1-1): KAGVTQTPRYLIKTRGQQVTLSCSPISGHRSVSWYQQTPGQGLQFLFEYFSETQRNKGNFPGRFSGRQFSNSRSEMNVSTLELGDSALYLCASRLGQSNTEAFFGQGTRLTVV.

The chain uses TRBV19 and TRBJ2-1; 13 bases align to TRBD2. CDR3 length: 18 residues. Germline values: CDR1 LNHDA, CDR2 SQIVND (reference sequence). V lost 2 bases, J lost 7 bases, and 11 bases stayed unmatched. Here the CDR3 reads CASSISLAGGGRQNEQFF. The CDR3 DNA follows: TGTGCCAGTAGTATATCACTAGCGGGAGGGGGTAGACAAAATGAGCAGTTCTTC.

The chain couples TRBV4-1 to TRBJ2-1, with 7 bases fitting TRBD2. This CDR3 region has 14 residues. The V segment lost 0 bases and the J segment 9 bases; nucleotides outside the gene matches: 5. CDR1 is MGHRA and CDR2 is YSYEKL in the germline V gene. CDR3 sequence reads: CASSQDGGRSEQFF. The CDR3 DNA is TGCGCCAGCAGCCAAGATGGCGGGAGAAGTGAGCAGTTCTTC.

CDR3 sequence: CASSPGTGNWNTEAFF. In DNA, the CDR3 is TGTGCCAGCAGTCCCGGGACAGGGAATTGGAACACTGAAGCTTTCTTT. J is TRBJ1-1 and V is TRBV28; 9 nucleotides match TRBD1. This CDR3 is 16 amino acids long. Germline CDR1 MDHEN, CDR2 SYDVKM. Unmatched junction bases numbered 8, after V lost 5 bases and J lost 1 base.

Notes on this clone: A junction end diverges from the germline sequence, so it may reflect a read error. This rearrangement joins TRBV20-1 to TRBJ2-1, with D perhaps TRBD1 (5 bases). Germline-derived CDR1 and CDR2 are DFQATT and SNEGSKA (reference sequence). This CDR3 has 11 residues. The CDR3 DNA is TGCAGTGCTAGAGATTGGCCAGGGTTAATCTTC. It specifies CSARDWPGLIF.

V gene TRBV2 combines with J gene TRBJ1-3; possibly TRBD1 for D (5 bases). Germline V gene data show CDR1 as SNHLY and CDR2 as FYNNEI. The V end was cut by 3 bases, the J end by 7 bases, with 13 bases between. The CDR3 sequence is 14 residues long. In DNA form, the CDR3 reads TGTGCCAGCAGTGATCCCCTTAGGGGTAACACCATATATTTT. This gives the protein CASSDPLRGNTIYF. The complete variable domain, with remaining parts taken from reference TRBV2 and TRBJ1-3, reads EPEVTQTPSHQVTQMGQEVILRCVPISNHLYFYWYRQILGQKVEFLVSFYNNEISEKSEIFDDQFSVERPDGSNFTLKIRSTKLEDSAMYFCASSDPLRGNTIYFGEGSWLTVV.

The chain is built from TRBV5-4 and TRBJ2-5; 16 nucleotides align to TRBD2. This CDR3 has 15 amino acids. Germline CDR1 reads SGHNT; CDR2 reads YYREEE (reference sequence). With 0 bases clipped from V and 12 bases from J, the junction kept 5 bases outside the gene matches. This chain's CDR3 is CASSLEGTSGRAKYF. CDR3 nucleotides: TGTGCCAGCAGCTTGGAAGGGACTAGCGGGAGGGCCAAGTACTTC.

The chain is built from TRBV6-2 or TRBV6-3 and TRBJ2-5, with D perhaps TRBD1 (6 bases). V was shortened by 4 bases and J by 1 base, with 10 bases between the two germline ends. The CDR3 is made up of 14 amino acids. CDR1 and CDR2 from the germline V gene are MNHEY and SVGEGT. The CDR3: CASSWGQPQETQYF. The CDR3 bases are TGTGCCAGCAGTTGGGGACAACCCCAAGAGACCCAGTACTTC.

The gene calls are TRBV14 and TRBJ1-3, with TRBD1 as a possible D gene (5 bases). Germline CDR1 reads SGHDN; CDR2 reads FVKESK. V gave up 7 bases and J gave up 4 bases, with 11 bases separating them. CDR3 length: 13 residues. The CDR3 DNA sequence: TGTGCCAGCAAATTGGCAGGGGGAAACACCATATATTTT. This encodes CASKLAGGNTIYF.

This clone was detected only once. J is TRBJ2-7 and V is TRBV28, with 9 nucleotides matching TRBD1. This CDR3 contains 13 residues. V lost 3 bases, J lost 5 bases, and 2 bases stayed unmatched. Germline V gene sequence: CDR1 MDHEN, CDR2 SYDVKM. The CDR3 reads CASSFRTGDEQYF. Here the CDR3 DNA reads TGTGCCAGCAGTTTCCGGACAGGGGACGAGCAGTACTTC. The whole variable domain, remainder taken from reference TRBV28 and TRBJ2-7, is DVKVTQSSRYLVKRTGEKVFLECVQDMDHENMFWYRQDPGLGLRLIYFSYDVKMKEKGDIPEGYSVSREKKERFSLILESASTNQTSMYLCASSFRTGDEQYFGPGTRLTVT.

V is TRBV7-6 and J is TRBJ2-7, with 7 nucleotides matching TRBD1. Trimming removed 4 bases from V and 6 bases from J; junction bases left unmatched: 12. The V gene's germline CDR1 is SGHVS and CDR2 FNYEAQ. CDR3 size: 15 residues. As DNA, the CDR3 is TGTGCCAGCAGCTCCCACCTCATGACAGGGACCGAGCAGTACTTC. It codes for CASSSHLMTGTEQYF.

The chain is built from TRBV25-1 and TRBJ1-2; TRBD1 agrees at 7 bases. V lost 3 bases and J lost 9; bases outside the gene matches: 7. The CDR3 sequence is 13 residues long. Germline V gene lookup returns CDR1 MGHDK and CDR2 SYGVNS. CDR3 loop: CASSDSGGRRYTF. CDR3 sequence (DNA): TGTGCCAGCAGTGACTCAGGGGGACGACGCTACACCTTC.

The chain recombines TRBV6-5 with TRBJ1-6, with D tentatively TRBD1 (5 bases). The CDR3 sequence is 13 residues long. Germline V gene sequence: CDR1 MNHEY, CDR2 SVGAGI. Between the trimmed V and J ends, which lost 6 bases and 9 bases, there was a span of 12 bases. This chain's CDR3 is CASSYDGGSPLHF. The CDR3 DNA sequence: TGTGCCAGCAGCTACGACGGGGGTTCACCCCTCCACTTT.

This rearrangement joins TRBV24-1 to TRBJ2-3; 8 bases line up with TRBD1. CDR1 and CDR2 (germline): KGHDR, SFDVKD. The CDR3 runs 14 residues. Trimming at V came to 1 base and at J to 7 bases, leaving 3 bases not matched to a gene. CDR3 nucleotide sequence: TGTGCCACCAGTGATTTCAGGGGGCGAAATACGCAGTATTTT. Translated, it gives CATSDFRGRNTQYF.

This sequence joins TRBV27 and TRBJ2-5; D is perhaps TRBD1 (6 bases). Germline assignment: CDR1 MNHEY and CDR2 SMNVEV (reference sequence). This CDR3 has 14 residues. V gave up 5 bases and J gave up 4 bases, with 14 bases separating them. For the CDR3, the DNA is TGTGCCAGCAGTCCGAACAGGGTAGGAGAGACCCAGTACTTC. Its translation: CASSPNRVGETQYF.

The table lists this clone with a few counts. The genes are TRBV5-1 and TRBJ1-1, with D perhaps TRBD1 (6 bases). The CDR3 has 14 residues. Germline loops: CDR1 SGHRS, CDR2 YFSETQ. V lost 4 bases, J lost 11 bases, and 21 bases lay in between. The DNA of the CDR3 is TGCGCCAGCAGCCCCAGTCCCGGGACAAGCTCGGCTTTCTTT. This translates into CASSPSPGTSSAFF.

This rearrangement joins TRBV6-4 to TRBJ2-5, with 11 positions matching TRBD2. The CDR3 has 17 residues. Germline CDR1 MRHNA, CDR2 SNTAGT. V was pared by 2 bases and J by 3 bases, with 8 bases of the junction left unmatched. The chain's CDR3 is CASSDRDKGLAEETQYF. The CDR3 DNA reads TGTGCCAGCAGTGACCGCGACAAGGGACTAGCGGAAGAGACCCAGTACTTC.

The CDR3 DNA reads TGTGCCAGTAGTATTGGGACAGGGCAAACTGCAACTAATCTGTTTTTT. Residues: CASSIGTGQTATNLFF. This chain links TRBV19 with TRBJ1-4; 9 nucleotides align to TRBD1. V shed 3 bases, J shed 14 bases, and the junction held 16 bases outside the gene matches. This CDR3 contains 16 residues. Germline lookup yields CDR1 LNHDA and CDR2 SQIVND (reference sequence).

CDR3 in DNA: TGTGCCTGGAGTACTTCCACTGACAGGGCAGCTAGCACAGATACGCAGTATTTT. Protein: CAWSTSTDRAASTDTQYF. The chain has TRBV30 and TRBJ2-3, with 7 bases identical to TRBD1. The CDR3 runs to 18 residues. CDR1 is GTSNPN, CDR2 SVGIG, per germline (reference sequence). V was pared by 2 bases and J by 0 bases, with 14 bases of the junction left unmatched.

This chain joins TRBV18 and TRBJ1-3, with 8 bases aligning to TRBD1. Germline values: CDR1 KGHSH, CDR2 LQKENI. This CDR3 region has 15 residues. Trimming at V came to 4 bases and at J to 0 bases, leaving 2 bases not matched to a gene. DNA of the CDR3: TGTGCCAGCTCACTTCAGGGGGCCTCTGGAAACACCATATATTTT. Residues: CASSLQGASGNTIYF.

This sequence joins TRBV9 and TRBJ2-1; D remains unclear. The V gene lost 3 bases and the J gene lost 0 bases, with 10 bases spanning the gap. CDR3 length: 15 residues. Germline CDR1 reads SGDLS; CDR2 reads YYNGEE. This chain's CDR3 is CASSADRSSYNEQFF. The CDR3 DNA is TGTGCCAGCAGCGCCGATCGTAGCTCCTACAATGAGCAGTTCTTC. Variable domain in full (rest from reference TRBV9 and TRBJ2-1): DSGVTQTPKHLITATGQRVTLRCSPRSGDLSVYWYQQSLDQGLQFLIQYYNGEERAKGNILERFSAQQFPDLHSELNLSSLELGDSALYFCASSADRSSYNEQFFGPGTRLTVL.